A single sample is the source of the 14 T cell receptor beta chains below, sequenced in a study of identifying expanded T cells in peripheral blood. The method was immunoSEQ multiplex PCR; TCRdb's version includes in-frame clones alone and lacks a portion of them. The sample contains roughly 100,000 clones, approximately 90% of which appear only once. The sample taken for sequencing was blood. These TCRs come from a person between 18 and 75 years old in good health.

CDR3 protein: CSVARTGPNEQFF. In nucleotides, the CDR3 is TGCAGCGTTGCCCGGACAGGCCCCAATGAGCAGTTCTTC. This chain connects TRBV29-1 to TRBJ2-1; 7 bases are shared with TRBD1. The CDR3 has 13 residues. Looked up from germline, CDR1 is SQVTM and CDR2 is ANQGSEA. Trimming cost V 4 bases and J 6 bases; bases outside gene matches: 6.

The J gene is TRBJ2-6, the V gene TRBV29-1, with 9 nucleotides matching TRBD1. Unmatched junction bases numbered 9, after V lost 6 bases and J lost 0 bases. Germline V gene sequence: CDR1 SQVTM, CDR2 ANQGSEA. The CDR3 extends over 17 amino acids. For the CDR3, the DNA is TGCAGCGTCTTGACCGGGACAGGGCTCTCTGGGGCCAACGTCCTGACTTTC. Its protein is CSVLTGTGLSGANVLTF.

The chain carries TRBV5-1 and TRBJ2-6, with 7 bases that match TRBD1. The CDR3 consists of 19 residues. V was pared by 3 bases and J by 1 base, with 13 bases of the junction left unmatched. CDR1 and CDR2 from the germline V gene are SGHRS and YFSETQ. This chain's CDR3 is CASSSREMTGSSGANVLTF. The CDR3 DNA is TGCGCCAGCAGCTCGCGAGAGATGACAGGGAGTTCTGGGGCCAACGTCCTGACTTTC.

The chain is built from TRBV18 and TRBJ2-5; D gene ambiguous. Looked up from germline, CDR1 is KGHSH and CDR2 is LQKENI. V lost 3 bases and J 1 base, leaving 6 bases between the germline ends. This CDR3 is 13 amino acids long. Written as DNA, the CDR3 is TGTGCCAGCTCACCCAGGTCCCAAGAGACCCAGTACTTC. As protein: CASSPRSQETQYF.

J is TRBJ2-1 and V is TRBV27; 10 bases are a match to TRBD2. There are 16 residues in the CDR3. Trimming removed 7 bases from V and 12 bases from J; junction bases left unmatched: 18. Germline V gene lookup returns CDR1 MNHEY and CDR2 SMNVEV (reference sequence). The CDR3 sequence: CASKTSGSTLSEGQFF. The CDR3 DNA reads as TGTGCCAGCAAGACTAGCGGGTCGACGCTTAGCGAAGGGCAGTTCTTC.

The genes are TRBV12-2 and TRBJ2-3; TRBD2 was called by the table and not checked on the DNA. TRBV12-2 is a pseudogene. This CDR3 region has 15 residues. DNA of the CDR3: TGTGCAAGTCGCCGTTATGCGGGAGGGACAGATACGCAGTATTTT. Protein product: CASRRYAGGTDTQYF.

This chain links TRBV19 with TRBJ2-7; the match to TRBD2 covers 12 bases. In germline, CDR1 is LNHDA, CDR2 SQIVND (reference sequence). J gave up 5 bases and V 5 bases, and 7 bases lay outside the gene matches. There are 15 residues in the CDR3. In DNA, the CDR3 is TGTGCCAGTAGTCCGAGACTAGCGGGAGACGACGAGCAGTACTTC. It specifies CASSPRLAGDDEQYF.

The rearrangement uses TRBV18 and TRBJ1-2; 10 nucleotides match TRBD1. The CDR3 loop spans 16 amino acids. Germline loops: CDR1 KGHSH, CDR2 LQKENI. With V trimmed by 3 bases and J by 5 bases, 9 bases remained unmatched. In nucleotides, the CDR3 is TGTGCCAGCTCACCGGGACAGGGGTCCCTGACGTATGGCTACACCTTC. Protein: CASSPGQGSLTYGYTF.

DNA of the CDR3: TGTGCCAGCACCGGAGGGGGGCGGACTGAAGCTTTCTTT. It encodes CASTGGGRTEAFF. The gene calls are TRBV5-6 and TRBJ1-1, with D perhaps matching TRBD1 (6 bases). Germline-derived CDR1 and CDR2 are SGHDT and YYEEEE. This CDR3 has 13 residues. V dropped 6 bases and J dropped 5 bases, with 14 bases sitting between them.

The chain employs TRBV7-9 and TRBJ2-1; D call uncertain. This CDR3 has 12 amino acids. Trimming took 5 bases from V and 5 from J, leaving 7 bases between them. CDR1 is SEHNR, CDR2 FQNEAQ, per germline (reference sequence). The CDR3 here is CASSLRDNEQFF. The CDR3 DNA is TGTGCCAGCAGCCTCCGGGACAATGAGCAGTTCTTC. Together with reference TRBV7-9 and TRBJ2-1, the CDR3 gives the full variable domain: DTGVSQNPRHKITKRGQNVTFRCDPISEHNRLYWYRQTLGQGPEFLTYFQNEAQLEKSRLLSDRFSAERPKGSFSTLEIQRTEQGDSAMYLCASSLRDNEQFFGPGTRLTVL.

This clone was counted only a few times. V and J are TRBV6-1 and TRBJ1-1; D possibly corresponds to TRBD1 (5 bases). Germline V gives CDR1 MNHNS, CDR2 SASEGT. V dropped 7 bases and J dropped 4 bases, with 19 bases sitting between them. CDR3 length: 15 amino acids. CDR3 DNA: TGTGCCAGCACCTTAGTCAAGACAGCCCTCACTGAAGCTTTCTTT. Translated, it gives CASTLVKTALTEAFF.

The chain joins TRBV6-1 to TRBJ1-5, with D possibly being TRBD1 (6 bases). The germline gives CDR1 MNHNS, CDR2 SASEGT. V was cut by 2 bases and J by 4 bases, with 18 bases left in between. The CDR3 runs 17 residues. CDR3 residues: CASSETPRTVLNQPQHF. The CDR3 DNA is TGTGCCAGCAGTGAAACCCCAAGGACAGTCCTAAATCAGCCCCAGCATTTT.

The genes are TRBV7-9 and TRBJ1-5, with D maybe TRBD1 (5 bases). The CDR3 runs 15 residues. The germline gives CDR1 SEHNR, CDR2 FQNEAQ (reference sequence). Trimming took off 2 bases at V and 4 bases at J, with 12 bases between the two ends. CDR3 sequence reads: CASSLFAGQNQPQHF. CDR3 sequence (DNA): TGTGCCAGCAGCTTATTCGCAGGGCAGAATCAGCCCCAGCATTTT.

The rearrangement links TRBV7-3 to TRBJ2-1; 10 nucleotides match TRBD2. The CDR3 sequence is 15 residues long. The V gene end was trimmed by 1 base and the J gene end by 5 bases; junction bases not matched to a gene: 2. The V gene's germline CDR1 is SGHTA and CDR2 FQGTGA. In DNA form, the CDR3 reads TGTGCCAGCAGCTTAAGTCTAGCGGGAGACAATGAGCAGTTCTTC. Encoded protein: CASSLSLAGDNEQFF.